These 28 T cell receptor beta chains share one sample of origin, sequenced in a study of T cell repertoires in cytomegalovirus infection. TCRdb reanalysed the reads using MiXCR and keeps one entry per CDR3 protein. The sample includes hundreds of thousands of distinct CDR3 sequences, approximately 24% of them seen just once. The sequenced sample was CD8+ T cells from PBMCs. These TCRs come from a human donor in good health (CMV status not recorded). Some clones in this sample may be carry-over from other donors' samples.

The chain recombines TRBV12-3 or TRBV12-4 with TRBJ2-1; D ambiguous. The CDR3 extends over 11 amino acids. Trimming removed 7 bases from V and 12 bases from J, with 13 bases in between. The DNA of the CDR3 is TGTGCCAGCACCAAAGGTTCGGGGCAGTTCTTC. This translates into CASTKGSGQFF.

The CDR3 bases are TGCGCCAGCAGCCAAGGGATAGGGGGCAGCTATAGCAATCAGCCCCAGCATTTT. This encodes CASSQGIGGSYSNQPQHF. The chain combines TRBV4-1 with TRBJ1-5; 7 bases are a match to TRBD1. The CDR3 length is 18 residues. Germline trimming cut 1 base from V and 0 bases from J; bases unmatched to any gene: 9. Germline CDR1 is MGHRA and CDR2 is YSYEKL.

On this clonotype: A much bigger clone sits one base away, suggesting this may be a read error. The genes are TRBV10-3 and TRBJ1-1, with unresolved D. Germline V CDR1 and CDR2: ENHRY, SYGVKD. This CDR3 has 12 residues. The ends were cut back, 6 bases at V and 3 bases at J, with 8 bases in the middle. The CDR3 DNA reads as TGTGCCATCAGCGAGACCGACACTGAAGCTTTCTTT. It translates to CAISETDTEAFF.

This clonotype showed up many times. V usage is TRBV6-6 and J usage is TRBJ1-1; no reliable D call. The V gene's germline CDR1 is MNHNY and CDR2 SVGAGI (reference sequence). With 3 bases removed from V and 2 bases from J, the gap between germline ends came to 10 bases. This CDR3 has 14 residues. The CDR3 here is CASSYHPINTEAFF. CDR3 coding DNA: TGTGCCAGCAGTTATCATCCCATTAACACTGAAGCTTTCTTT.

This clonotype has at least ten counts. The chain couples TRBV7-2 to TRBJ1-4, with D perhaps matching TRBD1 (5 bases). The germline V gene encodes CDR1 SGHTA and CDR2 FQGNSA. CDR3 size: 16 residues. V dropped 4 bases and J dropped 8 bases, with 20 bases sitting between them. The DNA for the CDR3 is TGTGCCAGCAGCTCCGGGACCTCAGGGAAGGACGAAAAACTGTTTTTT. Translation gives CASSSGTSGKDEKLFF.

In this sample, this clonotype turned up once. The chain is built from TRBV5-5 and TRBJ2-7; D gene ambiguous. The germline V gene encodes CDR1 SGHKS and CDR2 YYEKEE (reference sequence). Trimming pared 0 bases from V and 2 bases from J, leaving 9 bases between. The CDR3 is made up of 14 amino acids. The chain's CDR3 is CASSLAYGTYEQYV. The CDR3 nucleotides read TGTGCCAGCAGCTTGGCCTACGGAACCTACGAGCAGTACGTC.

This clonotype was detected only a few times. The chain has TRBV11-3 and TRBJ2-7; D is possibly TRBD1 or TRBD2 (5 bases each). The CDR3 extends over 15 amino acids. The V gene lost 1 base and the J gene lost 5 bases, with 15 bases spanning the gap. The germline gives CDR1 SGHNT, CDR2 YENEEA. CDR3 sequence: CASSLASRDRDEQYF. In nucleotides, the CDR3 is TGTGCCAGCAGCTTAGCCTCCCGGGACCGCGACGAGCAGTACTTC. The full variable domain, in which reference TRBV11-3 and TRBJ2-7 provide the parts outside the CDR3, is EAGVVQSPRYKIIEKKQPVAFWCNPISGHNTLYWYLQNLGQGPELLIRYENEEAVDDSQLPKDRFSAERLKGVDSTLKIQPAELGDSAVYLCASSLASRDRDEQYFGPGTRLTVT.

This clonotype was counted at least ten times. J is TRBJ2-2 and V is TRBV7-6; maybe TRBD1 (6 bases). Trimming removed 4 bases at V and 7 bases at J, with 7 bases between. CDR3 length equals 12 residues. Germline V gene sequence: CDR1 SGHVS, CDR2 FNYEAQ. The CDR3 loop reads CASSSGVGELFF. For the CDR3, the DNA is TGTGCCAGCAGCTCAGGGGTCGGGGAGCTGTTTTTT.

This clonotype showed up many times. The chain couples TRBV7-8 to TRBJ2-7; D remains unclear. CDR3 size: 14 residues. Trimming removed 6 bases at V and 2 bases at J, with 14 bases between. In germline, CDR1 is SGHVS, CDR2 FQNEAQ. This CDR3 reads CASRSFAEAYEQYF. In nucleotides, the CDR3 is TGTGCCAGCAGAAGCTTCGCAGAAGCCTACGAGCAGTACTTC.

This clonotype turned up a few times. CDR3 sequence: CSVQQTTWGYTF. For the CDR3, the DNA is TGCAGCGTTCAACAGACCACCTGGGGCTACACCTTC. The chain combines TRBV29-1 with TRBJ1-2; D is unresolved. This CDR3 region has 12 residues. Germline-derived CDR1 and CDR2 are SQVTM and ANQGSEA. Trimming stripped 5 bases from V and 8 bases from J, with 15 bases between.

This clonotype was seen ten or more times. This chain uses TRBV7-9 with TRBJ2-1; 13 bases map to TRBD2. There are 15 residues in the CDR3. V was clipped by 6 bases and J by 7 bases; unmatched bases: 6. The germline CDR1 and CDR2 sequences are SEHNR and FQNEAQ (reference sequence). CDR3 bases: TGTGCCAGCAGTCCGACTAGCGGGGGGAAAAATGAGCAGTTCTTC. It is translated as CASSPTSGGKNEQFF.

A few counts support this clonotype. The V call is TRBV23-1, the J call TRBJ2-7; 10 bases agree with TRBD1. TRBV23-1 is known as an ORF, though its function is uncertain. The V and J ends lost 8 bases and 2 bases, in that order; junction bases with no gene match: 3. The CDR3 loop spans 13 amino acids. CDR3 in amino acids: CASGDRGAYEQYF. The CDR3, as DNA: TGCGCCAGCGGGGACAGGGGAGCCTACGAGCAGTACTTC.

This clonotype was seen ten or more times. The J gene is TRBJ2-1, the V gene TRBV7-8; D may be TRBD2 (6 bases). The V gene's germline CDR1 is SGHVS and CDR2 FQNEAQ. The CDR3 contains 14 residues. V gave up 5 bases and J gave up 0 bases, with 8 bases separating them. CDR3 in amino acids: CASSDSGSYNEQFF. CDR3 nucleotides: TGTGCCAGCAGCGATAGCGGCTCCTACAATGAGCAGTTCTTC.

This clonotype was counted between two and nine times. This chain uses TRBV9 with TRBJ1-1; TRBD1 agrees at 9 bases. Germline V lookup: CDR1 SGDLS, CDR2 YYNGEE. The CDR3 spans 16 residues. J gave up 1 base and V 4 bases, and 8 bases lay outside the gene matches. The CDR3 sequence: CASSLGQGLANTEAFF. CDR3 DNA sequence: TGTGCCAGCAGCCTGGGACAGGGCCTGGCGAACACTGAAGCTTTCTTT.

The chain links TRBV20-1 to TRBJ2-7; TRBD2 might be the D (6 bases). The CDR3 has 14 residues. Trimming shortened V by 3 bases and J by 4 bases, and 16 bases separated the two germline ends. Germline V gene sequence: CDR1 DFQATT, CDR2 SNEGSKA (reference sequence). In nucleotides, the CDR3 is TGCAGTGCTAGCGGTCGGCGGGGAGGATACGAGCAGTACGTC. This encodes CSASGRRGGYEQYV.

The sample holds many counts of this clonotype. This chain joins TRBV7-9 and TRBJ2-2, with 10 bases that match TRBD1. V lost 5 bases and J lost 5; bases outside the gene matches: 8. The germline V gene encodes CDR1 SEHNR and CDR2 FQNEAQ (reference sequence). This CDR3 region has 16 residues. The CDR3 DNA sequence: TGTGCCAGCAGCCCCGTGGACAGGGGGTCGACCGGGGAGCTGTTTTTT. Protein: CASSPVDRGSTGELFF.

This clonotype was seen a handful of times. V and J are TRBV5-1 and TRBJ1-1; D call uncertain. Trimming cost V 0 bases and J 7 bases, with 10 bases left between them. The CDR3 runs to 13 residues. CDR1 and CDR2 from the germline V gene are SGHRS and YFSETQ. The chain's CDR3 is CASSLDTWLEAFF. CDR3 sequence (DNA): TGCGCCAGCAGCTTGGATACGTGGCTTGAAGCTTTCTTT.

This clonotype was seen at least ten times. The chain links TRBV7-9 to TRBJ1-1; D is unresolved. This CDR3 is built from 15 residues. Trimming stripped 5 bases from V and 1 base from J, with 14 bases between. From germline, CDR1 is SEHNR and CDR2 FQNEAQ (reference sequence). Here the CDR3 reads CASSLRIDQNTEAFF. CDR3 DNA sequence: TGTGCCAGCAGCCTCCGCATTGACCAGAACACTGAAGCTTTCTTT.

This clonotype was observed at least ten times. This chain uses TRBV9 with TRBJ1-2; unclear D gene. Trimming removed 3 bases at V and 4 bases at J, with 7 bases between. Germline V gives CDR1 SGDLS, CDR2 YYNGEE. CDR3 length equals 12 residues. Here the CDR3 reads CASSAGIYGYTF. CDR3 in DNA: TGTGCCAGCAGCGCCGGGATCTATGGCTACACCTTC.

The chain links TRBV7-9 to TRBJ2-5; D remains ambiguous. The germline CDR1 and CDR2 sequences are SEHNR and FQNEAQ (reference sequence). The CDR3 contains 13 residues. V lost 1 base and J lost 5, with 8 bases in between. This CDR3 reads CASSLVITETQYF. The CDR3 DNA is TGTGCCAGCAGCTTAGTGATCACGGAGACCCAGTACTTC. Based on the CDR3 plus reference TRBV7-9 and TRBJ2-5, the full variable domain is DTGVSQNPRHKITKRGQNVTFRCDPISEHNRLYWYRQTLGQGPEFLTYFQNEAQLEKSRLLSDRFSAERPKGSFSTLEIQRTEQGDSAMYLCASSLVITETQYFGPGTRLLVL.

This clonotype was counted only a few times. Given a much more abundant clone one base away, this may be a read error. The rearrangement links TRBV6-6 to TRBJ2-7, with 10 bases matching TRBD2. The CDR3 is made up of 14 amino acids. In germline, CDR1 is MNHNY, CDR2 SVGAGI (reference sequence). The V gene end was trimmed by 6 bases and the J gene end by 3 bases; junction bases not matched to a gene: 5. The CDR3 is CASSQGLAVYEQYV. CDR3 bases: TGTGCCAGCAGCCAAGGACTAGCGGTCTACGAGCAGTACGTC.

A word on this clonotype: A read error may explain this, as a much larger clone is one base away. The chain employs TRBV7-2 and TRBJ2-7; 9 nucleotides match TRBD2. The ends lost 5 bases at V and 2 bases at J; junction bases unmatched: 7. In germline, CDR1 is SGHTA, CDR2 FQGNSA. This CDR3 region has 15 residues. CDR3 sequence reads: CTSSLKRGVPYEQYF. DNA of the CDR3: TGTACCAGCAGCCTGAAGCGGGGGGTACCCTACGAGCAGTACTTC. Filled out from reference TRBV7-2 and TRBJ2-7, the complete variable domain reads GAGVSQSPSNKVTEKGKDVELRCDPISGHTALYWYRQSLGQGLEFLIYFQGNSAPDKSGLPSDRFSAERTGGSVSTLTIQRTQQEDSAVYLCTSSLKRGVPYEQYFGPGTRLTVT.

This clonotype has a count of ten or more. The chain carries TRBV7-8 and TRBJ2-7; D possibly corresponds to TRBD1 (6 bases). Looked up from germline, CDR1 is SGHVS and CDR2 is FQNEAQ. V lost 5 bases and J 1 base, leaving 12 bases between the germline ends. CDR3 length equals 14 residues. CDR3 sequence: CASSPQGFSYEQYV. CDR3 coding DNA: TGTGCCAGCAGCCCCCAGGGGTTTTCCTACGAGCAGTACGTC.

V is TRBV20-1 and J is TRBJ2-5; D is perhaps TRBD1 (6 bases). Trimming removed 2 bases from V and 4 bases from J, with 17 bases in between. The CDR3 runs 15 residues. Looked up from germline, CDR1 is DFQATT and CDR2 is SNEGSKA (reference sequence). The CDR3 nucleotides are TGCAGTGCTAGACGCCGGGACACCCTTGGAGAGACCCAGTACTTC. Translation gives CSARRRDTLGETQYF.

This clonotype turned up a few times. The rearrangement uses TRBV12-3 or TRBV12-4 and TRBJ2-7, with D unresolved. Trimming stripped 5 bases from V and 6 bases from J, with 17 bases between. The CDR3 spans 14 residues. CDR3 nucleotides: TGTGCCAGCAGTCTAGGGATTAGGACCGGCGAGCAGTACGTC. Its translation: CASSLGIRTGEQYV.

The V call is TRBV7-6, the J call TRBJ2-3, with 7 nucleotides matching TRBD1. Germline assignment: CDR1 SGHVS and CDR2 FNYEAQ. This CDR3 is built from 15 residues. The ends lost 5 bases at V and 2 bases at J; junction bases unmatched: 7. In DNA, the CDR3 is TGTGCCAGCAGCGACTCAGGGGGAGTCACAGATACGCAGTATTTT. This sequence encodes CASSDSGGVTDTQYF.

V gene TRBV14 combines with J gene TRBJ2-1; TRBD1 matches 10 bases. The CDR3 runs 14 residues. V trimming: 8 bases; J trimming: 4 bases; junction bases outside the gene matches: 5. Germline loops: CDR1 SGHDN, CDR2 FVKESK. CDR3 amino acids: CASGWGQGYNEQFF. The CDR3 DNA follows: TGTGCCAGCGGTTGGGGACAGGGGTACAATGAGCAGTTCTTC.

The sample holds one count of this clonotype. This chain links TRBV29-1 with TRBJ1-1, with D hard to call. The CDR3 covers 13 residues. The germline V gene encodes CDR1 SQVTM and CDR2 ANQGSEA. Trimming removed 4 bases from V and 0 bases from J, with 9 bases in between. The CDR3 coding sequence is TGCAGCGTTGGGTACGGCTTGAACACTGAAGCTTTCTTT. It is translated as CSVGYGLNTEAFF.